This TCR beta chain stems from a study of cytomegalovirus exposure and HLA in healthy donors. The PCR employed 60 Vbeta primers together with 13 Jbeta primers. Produced via immunoSEQ multiplex PCR; TCRdb's table is partial and in-frame only. The sample lists 150,000 to 200,000 clones, more than 75% seen once, with approximately 1.5% in the top ten. This clone was detected only once. This CDR3 comprises 15 residues. Per the germline V gene, CDR1 is MDHEN and CDR2 is SYDVKM. V was shortened by 3 bases and J by 0 bases, with 8 bases between the two germline ends. The receptor was isolated from a man between 40 and 49 years old in good health and CMV-seronegative. The sequenced sample was PBMCs. The chain links TRBV28 to TRBJ2-2; D not resolved. The DNA of the CDR3 is TGTGCCAGCAGTTTGTGGCTAGCGAACACCGGGGAGCTGTTTTTT. Encoded protein: CASSLWLANTGELFF.